This note documents a single TCR beta chain sequence. Some clones are missing from TCRdb's copy, which holds only in-frame ones; the method was immunoSEQ multiplex PCR. The table includes over 80,000 clones, 95% to 96% detected once. This specimen comes from a study of technical replicates of blood from several donors. The CDR3 contains 16 residues. Trimming cost V 3 bases and J 7 bases; bases outside gene matches: 17. The germline CDR1 and CDR2 sequences are GTSNPN and SVGIG (reference sequence). The sequencing input was T cells isolated from PBMCs. The chain is built from TRBV30 and TRBJ2-7; 8 positions agree with TRBD1. The origin of this receptor is a human donor in good health. This CDR3 is CAWSGPAEDRAGEQYF. CDR3 bases: TGTGCCTGGAGCGGCCCTGCGGAGGACAGGGCGGGGGAGCAGTACTTC. Full variable domain (outside the CDR3, taken from reference TRBV30 and TRBJ2-7): SQTIHQWPATLVQPVGSPLSLECTVEGTSNPNLYWYRQAAGRGLQLLFYSVGIGQISSEVPQNLSASRPQDRQFILSSKKLLLSDSGFYLCAWSGPAEDRAGEQYFGPGTRLTVT.